Below are 25 T cell receptor beta chains sequenced from a single sample in a study of T cells in Graves' hyperthyroidism and ophthalmopathy. It was RNA transcripts that yielded the amplified TCR beta CDR3 regions. First-round RT-PCR of the TCR CDR3 relied on the HTBI primer set. TCRdb ran MiXCR on the multiplex PCR reads and lists one entry per CDR3 protein. The table shows a few hundred thousand distinct CDR3 sequences, with around 20% occurring only once. The specimen was blood. The source is a man aged 35-49 years with Graves' hyperthyroidism.

This chain links TRBV19 with TRBJ1-2; D gene ambiguous. CDR3 size: 13 residues. Germline V gene lookup returns CDR1 LNHDA and CDR2 SQIVND (reference sequence). V was clipped by 7 bases and J by 0 bases, with 9 bases between them. CDR3 sequence reads: CASTYNSNYGYTF. The CDR3 DNA reads as TGTGCCAGTACCTACAACTCTAACTATGGCTACACCTTC.

The J gene is TRBJ2-1, the V gene TRBV7-3; 7 nucleotides align to TRBD1. With V trimmed by 4 bases and J by 5 bases, 11 bases remained unmatched. Germline V gene lookup returns CDR1 SGHTA and CDR2 FQGTGA. The CDR3 has 16 amino acids. CDR3: CASSSETGRSDNEQFF. DNA for the CDR3: TGTGCCAGCAGCTCAGAGACAGGGCGTTCTGACAATGAGCAGTTCTTC.

This clonotype was detected a few times. V gene TRBV5-4 combines with J gene TRBJ2-1, with D possibly matching TRBD1 (7 bases). The germline V gene encodes CDR1 SGHNT and CDR2 YYREEE (reference sequence). The CDR3 spans 15 residues. Trimming pared 3 bases from V and 6 bases from J, leaving 16 bases between. CDR3 sequence (DNA): TGTGCCAGCAGCTCGTTATCCCAGGGGGGCAATGAGCAGTTCTTC. Protein: CASSSLSQGGNEQFF.

Ten or more counts support this clonotype. The chain combines TRBV20-1 with TRBJ2-7; 7 bases are shared with TRBD1. After removal of 1 base from V and 3 bases from J, the junction contained 3 bases not matched to a gene. The CDR3 is 13 amino acids. In germline, CDR1 is DFQATT, CDR2 SNEGSKA (reference sequence). The DNA for the CDR3 is TGCAGTGCTAGAGGGAGACAGGGCTACGAGCAGTACTTC. This gives the protein CSARGRQGYEQYF.

This clonotype was detected many times. V and J are TRBV20-1 and TRBJ2-5, with TRBD2 identical over 11 bases. The CDR3 is made up of 17 amino acids. V lost 5 bases, J lost 0 bases, and 11 bases stayed unmatched. Germline assignment: CDR1 DFQATT and CDR2 SNEGSKA (reference sequence). Here the CDR3 DNA reads TGCAGTGCTTTCCCCTCTAGCGGGGGGCTGTACCAAGAGACCCAGTACTTC. As protein: CSAFPSSGGLYQETQYF.

In its sample, this clonotype was seen many times. In DNA, the CDR3 is TGTGCCAGCTCACCAAGCACAGGGGGCTCCCTCGGGGAGTACTTC. Translation: CASSPSTGGSLGEYF. V usage is TRBV18 and J usage is TRBJ2-7; the match to TRBD1 covers 9 bases. Germline V gene data show CDR1 as KGHSH and CDR2 as LQKENI. Trimming cost V 2 bases and J 11 bases; bases outside gene matches: 13. This CDR3 is 15 amino acids long.

This clonotype came up a few times. The junction departs from germline at one end; a sequencing error may be responsible. The genes are TRBV6-1 and TRBJ1-5; D gene unclear. CDR1 and CDR2 (germline): MNHNS, SASEGT. CDR3 length: 13 residues. CDR3 sequence reads: CASSEDYNQAQHF. The CDR3, as DNA: TGTGCCAGCAGTGAAGATTACAATCAGGCCCAGCATTTT.

This clonotype was observed many times. The genes are TRBV12-3 or TRBV12-4 and TRBJ1-6; TRBD1 matches at 7 bases. V lost 1 base and J lost 10; bases outside the gene matches: 4. This CDR3 is built from 14 residues. The CDR3 DNA reads TGTGCCAGCAGTTTAGGGGCAGGGGGATCACCCCTCCACTTT. The encoded protein is CASSLGAGGSPLHF.

The chain links TRBV19 to TRBJ1-2; TRBD1 is a possible D gene (5 bases). This CDR3 contains 16 residues. Germline V gene lookup returns CDR1 LNHDA and CDR2 SQIVND (reference sequence). With 5 bases removed from V and 0 bases from J, the gap between germline ends came to 16 bases. The CDR3 DNA reads TGTGCCAGTAGTTCTCCGGGACGGGGAGCTAACTATGGCTACACCTTC. Its protein is CASSSPGRGANYGYTF.

This chain links TRBV6-1 with TRBJ2-7, with D hard to call. V was trimmed by 2 bases and J by 2 bases, leaving 4 bases between them. The germline V gene has CDR1 MNHNS and CDR2 SASEGT. The CDR3 contains 12 residues. The CDR3 loop is CASSEWAYEQYF. In DNA form, the CDR3 reads TGTGCCAGCAGTGAATGGGCCTACGAGCAGTACTTC.

This clonotype has more than one count but fewer than ten. V usage is TRBV2 and J usage is TRBJ2-7; 7 nucleotides line up with TRBD2. V lost 4 bases, J lost 7 bases, and 10 bases stayed unmatched. Germline values: CDR1 SNHLY, CDR2 FYNNEI. The CDR3 runs 14 residues. For the CDR3, the DNA is TGTGCCAGCAGTGTTTTCGGGGGGACGAAGGAGCAGTACTTC. Its protein product is CASSVFGGTKEQYF.

The J gene is TRBJ2-1, the V gene TRBV7-3; the match to TRBD2 covers 9 bases. The CDR3 is made up of 14 amino acids. Trimming cost V 6 bases and J 9 bases; bases outside gene matches: 9. Germline V gene lookup returns CDR1 SGHTA and CDR2 FQGTGA. CDR3 nucleotides: TGTGCCAGCAGTGGACTAGCGACCGCCAGTGAGCAGTTCTTC. Translating gives CASSGLATASEQFF.

This chain connects TRBV19 to TRBJ2-1, with D possibly called TRBD1 or TRBD2 (5 bases each). CDR1 and CDR2 (germline): LNHDA, SQIVND (reference sequence). This CDR3 region has 14 residues. Between the trimmed V and J ends, which lost 5 bases and 14 bases, there was a span of 22 bases. DNA of the CDR3: TGTGCCAGTAGTGCCTTATCCGGGACCCCTACCGAGTTCTTC. Its protein product is CASSALSGTPTEFF.

This clonotype occurred many times. The chain has TRBV10-2 and TRBJ2-3; 9 positions match TRBD1. Germline trimming cut 8 bases from V and 1 base from J; bases unmatched to any gene: 4. The V gene's germline CDR1 is WSHSY and CDR2 SAAADI. This CDR3 has 14 residues. CDR3 bases: TGCGCCAGCTCGGGACAGGGCGGCACAGATACGCAGTATTTT. Translating it yields CASSGQGGTDTQYF.

This clonotype has only a few counts. It may be a read error: a sequence one base away is much more abundant. The rearrangement joins TRBV2 to TRBJ2-7; D may match TRBD1 or TRBD2 (5 bases each). V was trimmed by 7 bases and J by 2 bases, leaving 12 bases between them. Germline CDR1 is SNHLY and CDR2 is FYNNEI. The CDR3 is made up of 13 amino acids. The CDR3, as DNA: TGTGCCAGCATGGCAAGGGACGCCTACGAGCAGTACTTC. Translating it yields CASMARDAYEQYF.

The rearrangement links TRBV4-3 to TRBJ2-3, with 16 bases matching TRBD2. This CDR3 region has 17 residues. CDR1 is LGHNA and CDR2 is YSLEER in the germline V gene. V was clipped by 3 bases and J by 8 bases; unmatched bases: 8. The CDR3 DNA follows: TGCGCCAGCAGCCAGGGGACTAGCGGGGGGGCGGCAGGTACGCAGTATTTT. It specifies CASSQGTSGGAAGTQYF.

On this clonotype itself: One base away lies a much larger clone, so this may be a sequencing read error. This rearrangement joins TRBV18 to TRBJ1-1; D remains ambiguous. CDR3 size: 12 residues. CDR1 is KGHSH and CDR2 is LQKENI in the germline V gene. The CDR3 loop reads CASTPKPPEAFF. The CDR3 DNA is TGTGCCAGCACACCCAAGCCCCCTGAAGCTTTCTTT.

This clonotype was detected many times. V usage is TRBV5-6 and J usage is TRBJ2-7, with D possibly being TRBD1 (6 bases). The CDR3 has 13 residues. The germline CDR1 and CDR2 sequences are SGHDT and YYEEEE. V lost 1 base and J lost 3, with 8 bases in between. The CDR3 protein is CASSLKGGYEQYF. CDR3 bases: TGTGCCAGCAGCTTGAAAGGGGGCTACGAGCAGTACTTC.

This clonotype was seen many times. This chain joins TRBV5-1 and TRBJ1-1; D gene unclear. The CDR3 sequence is 14 residues long. Germline V CDR1 and CDR2: SGHRS, YFSETQ. V lost 4 bases, J lost 5 bases, and 15 bases lay in between. The CDR3 sequence is CASSQARGGTEAFF. The CDR3 region has the DNA TGCGCCAGCAGCCAGGCCCGGGGAGGGACTGAAGCTTTCTTT.

The chain uses TRBV7-3 and TRBJ2-5; 10 positions agree with TRBD2. The germline V gene has CDR1 SGHTA and CDR2 FQGTGA. The CDR3 spans 15 residues. V was clipped by 5 bases and J by 9 bases; unmatched bases: 12. The CDR3, as DNA: TGTGCCAGCAGCCGACTAGCGGGCCTCCGAGGGGCCCAGTACTTC. It yields the protein CASSRLAGLRGAQYF.

As for this clonotype: This may come from a read error, since a much larger clone is one base off. The V and J genes are TRBV5-1 and TRBJ2-5; TRBD1 aligns across 9 bases. V lost 5 bases to trimming and J lost 7 bases; unmatched junction nucleotides: 12. Germline V gives CDR1 SGHRS, CDR2 YFSETQ. This CDR3 contains 15 residues. DNA for the CDR3: TGCGCCAGCAGTTTTGCCCCGGGACAGGGAAGGACCCAGTACTTC. Its protein is CASSFAPGQGRTQYF.

At least ten counts were recorded for this clonotype. The chain carries TRBV5-6 and TRBJ1-2; a weak D match, TRBD1 (6 bases). Germline CDR1 reads SGHDT; CDR2 reads YYEEEE. This CDR3 has 13 amino acids. V gave up 1 base and J gave up 6 bases, with 10 bases separating them. CDR3 DNA: TGTGCCAGCAGCTTGTTGGCAGGGGATGGCTACACCTTC. Translation gives CASSLLAGDGYTF.

This clonotype was counted many times. J is TRBJ2-3 and V is TRBV20-1; 7 bases agree with TRBD1. The CDR3 is 13 residues long. CDR1 is DFQATT, CDR2 SNEGSKA, per germline (reference sequence). J was trimmed by 2 bases and V by 5 bases; bases with no gene match: 4. In nucleotides, the CDR3 is TGCAGTGCTGGGGGACAGTACACAGATACGCAGTATTTT. This codes for CSAGGQYTDTQYF.

The chain recombines TRBV11-2 with TRBJ2-1; maybe TRBD2 (6 bases). Germline CDR1 is SGHAT and CDR2 is FQNNGV. The V gene lost 2 bases and the J gene lost 4 bases, with 15 bases spanning the gap. The CDR3 consists of 16 residues. CDR3 coding DNA: TGTGCCAGCAGCTTATTTGGCCCGGGACTTTACAATGAGCAGTTCTTC. Amino acids: CASSLFGPGLYNEQFF.

This rearrangement joins TRBV7-2 to TRBJ2-3; TRBD2 aligns across 8 bases. CDR1 SGHTA and CDR2 FQGNSA come from the germline V gene. The length of the CDR3 is 15 residues. Trimming took 5 bases from V and 4 from J; bases not matched to a gene: 8. The CDR3 protein is CASSRSGTSADTQYF. DNA for the CDR3: TGTGCCAGCAGCCGCTCCGGGACTAGTGCAGATACGCAGTATTTT.